The subject of this entry is one TCR beta chain. This clonotype was detected a few times. Its cognate antigen has yet to be identified. No base qualities exist here, and no much larger clone lies one base off it. The sample is drawn from a study of T cells after yellow fever vaccination (dated by TCRdb to about 2019). A note on the overall study: The SMART-Seq v4 Ultra Low Input RNA kit was used to prepare libraries from fractions with low cell numbers. To track T-cell clones before and after primary and booster YFV17D yellow fever vaccination, bulk TCR alpha and beta repertoires were sequenced longitudinally. Two healthy male donors, one aged 18 to 30 and one aged 30 to 40 years, made up the cohort. Blood samples were taken at several timepoints before and after primary and secondary immunization, and bulk PBMC replicates and cell subsets were isolated. Here is what the overall study found, with its caveats: A small fraction of clonotypes showed up in both the CD4 and CD8 compartments, probably as a result of convergent recombination. Because abundant contaminating clonotypes from the bulk population could be contained in FACS-sorted repertoires, computational filtering was required. Because the study included only two donors, the extent to which the findings can be generalized is limited. The secondary T-cell response was weaker than the primary response but faster, peaking on day 5 instead of day 15. After the booster, most clones that had expanded after primary vaccination were detected again (over 95% of CD4 and roughly 86% of CD8), suggesting broad maintenance of memory.

The treatment or condition label, read with the paper, signifies: live attenuated yellow fever vaccine strain. PBMCs were isolated from peripheral blood using a standard Ficoll-Paque protocol. Dynabeads CD4 and CD8 positive selection kits were used to isolate CD4 and CD8 T-cell fractions. TriZol was used to extract RNA from bulk PBMCs, CD4 and CD8 fractions, and dextramer-positive and dextramer-negative fractions. The sample was run on an Illumina NovaSeq 6000. TCR cDNA was synthesized by 5'RACE template switching, through which a universal primer site and unique molecular identifiers were introduced. Priming for cDNA synthesis came from both the TCR alpha and TCR beta constant segments. Library amplification involved two PCR steps, and the second step added sample barcodes and sequencing adapters. Sequencing of libraries was done on Illumina HiSeq 2500 (2x100 bp) or NovaSeq (2x150 bp). Under the source paper's analysis protocol: Demultiplexing of reads and collapsing into UMI consensus sequences were performed with MIGEC, and V(D)J alignment was carried out with MiXCR. Vaccine-responding clonotypes were identified with edgeR using replicate PBMC samples, with FDR below 0.01 and a log2 fold change above 5 up to day 15 being required. Each bulk clonotype received a CD4 or CD8 identity based on whether the sequenced CD4 or CD8 repertoire contained that clonotype at higher abundance. Using fastp at Q25 and MiXCR, TCRdb reprocessed the public reads and kept productive beta chains. Every CDR3 protein is listed once, alongside the most common genes and DNA of its rows. The V and J calls and clone size come from TCRdb's table, not from the authors' own analysis. The sample table contains 280,000 or so distinct CDR3 sequences; only one count was recorded for under 9% of them. The top ten clonotypes cover over 3% of the sample.

V is cut by 1 base and J by 4 bases, and the space between the germline ends is 11 bases. There are 15 amino acids in the CDR3, from cysteine to phenylalanine inclusive. Just the 45-base CDR3 DNA is kept, in frame starting at base 1. CDR1 and CDR2, per the germline V gene, are LGHNA and YSLEER. Recombination joined TRBV4-3 with TRBJ1-5; the D gene is perhaps TRBD1, on 6 matching bases. The sequenced sample was CD4+ T cells sorted from PBMCs, obtained 5 days after the yellow fever booster vaccination. The TCR originated in a man aged 18 to 30 who received the YFV17D yellow fever vaccine. In nucleotide form, the sequence is TGCGCCAGCAGCCAAGTTGGGGGGGCTAATCAGCCCCAGCATTTT. This encodes CASSQVGGANQPQHF.